These 21 T cell receptor beta chains originate from one sample sequenced in a study of control samples from healthy donors and cancer patients. This table comes from immunoSEQ multiplex PCR, and its TCRdb copy is limited to in-frame clones, with some not included. The repertoire consists of around 50,000 clones, with approximately 83% occurring once and the leading ten covering approximately 2.6%. The specimen was PBMCs. Receptors were obtained from a woman in her forties or fifties with lung cancer.

The J gene is TRBJ2-5, the V gene TRBV6-6, with D unresolved. Germline V gene sequence: CDR1 MNHNY, CDR2 SVGAGI (reference sequence). The CDR3 sequence is 15 residues long. The V end was cut by 5 bases, the J end by 5 bases, with 18 bases between. CDR3 sequence reads: CASSTRPNTWETQYF. CDR3 bases: TGTGCCAGCAGTACGCGACCGAACACATGGGAGACCCAGTACTTC.

This chain uses TRBV10-3 with TRBJ1-1; no clear D gene. CDR3 length: 14 amino acids. V lost 4 bases, J lost 1 base, and 10 bases lay in between. Germline V gene sequence: CDR1 ENHRY, CDR2 SYGVKD. The CDR3 reads CAISAAGGNTEAFF. The CDR3, as DNA: TGTGCCATCAGTGCTGCAGGAGGGAACACTGAAGCTTTCTTT.

The rearrangement uses TRBV14 and TRBJ2-2; D remains unclear. Germline CDR1 reads SGHDN; CDR2 reads FVKESK. V shed 0 bases and J shed 0 bases, with 8 bases lying between them. CDR3 size: 16 residues. CDR3 DNA sequence: TGTGCCAGCAGCCAAGAGGTTAGGGCGAACACCGGGGAGCTGTTTTTT. Protein: CASSQEVRANTGELFF. Using reference TRBV14 and TRBJ2-2 for the parts outside the CDR3, the full variable domain is EAGVTQFPSHSVIEKGQTVTLRCDPISGHDNLYWYRRVMGKEIKFLLHFVKESKQDESGMPNNRFLAERTGGTYSTLKVQPAELEDSGVYFCASSQEVRANTGELFFGEGSRLTVL.

The J gene is TRBJ1-6, the V gene TRBV2, with D maybe TRBD1 (6 bases). Germline CDR1 is SNHLY and CDR2 is FYNNEI. V was cut by 6 bases and J by 3 bases, with 12 bases left in between. This CDR3 region has 15 residues. CDR3 coding DNA: TGTGCCAGCAGGACGAGGACAGACTATAATTCACCCCTCCACTTT. Its translation is CASRTRTDYNSPLHF. Looking up the rest from reference TRBV2 and TRBJ1-6 gives the full variable domain: EPEVTQTPSHQVTQMGQEVILRCVPISNHLYFYWYRQILGQKVEFLVSFYNNEISEKSEIFDDQFSVERPDGSNFTLKIRSTKLEDSAMYFCASRTRTDYNSPLHFGNGTRLTVT.

The genes are TRBV7-9 and TRBJ1-4; TRBD1 might be the D (6 bases). The CDR3 has 12 residues. Germline CDR1 and CDR2: SEHNR and FQNEAQ (reference sequence). The CDR3, as DNA: TGTGCATACATGACAGGTGGGGAAAAACTGTTTTTT. Residues: CAYMTGGEKLFF.

V and J are TRBV18 and TRBJ1-5, with 7 bases that match TRBD1. Per the germline V gene, CDR1 is KGHSH and CDR2 is LQKENI. CDR3 length: 14 residues. V lost 4 bases to trimming and J lost 6 bases; unmatched junction nucleotides: 6. The CDR3 sequence: CASSLQTGAQPQHF. The CDR3 nucleotides read TGTGCCAGCTCACTACAAACAGGGGCTCAGCCCCAGCATTTT.

The chain joins TRBV6-6 to TRBJ1-6; no definite D call. V lost 0 bases and J lost 7, with 10 bases in between. Germline V gene sequence: CDR1 MNHNY, CDR2 SVGAGI (reference sequence). This CDR3 has 15 residues. CDR3 nucleotide sequence: TGTGCCAGCAGTTACTCAGTCGGGGTAAATTCACCCCTCCACTTT. This gives the protein CASSYSVGVNSPLHF.

V and J are TRBV18 and TRBJ2-3; no firm D call. The CDR3 runs 14 residues. V was shortened by 2 bases and J by 2 bases, with 8 bases between the two germline ends. Germline V gives CDR1 KGHSH, CDR2 LQKENI. The CDR3 sequence: CASSPGRNTDTQYF. CDR3 DNA sequence: TGTGCCAGCTCACCAGGACGGAACACAGATACGCAGTATTTT. Full variable domain (outside the CDR3, taken from reference TRBV18 and TRBJ2-3): NAGVMQNPRHLVRRRGQEARLRCSPMKGHSHVYWYRQLPEEGLKFMVYLQKENIIDESGMPKERFSAEFPKEGPSILRIQQVVRGDSAAYFCASSPGRNTDTQYFGPGTRLTVL.

The V gene is TRBV5-6, the J gene TRBJ1-4, with unresolved D. The CDR3 spans 15 residues. Germline CDR1 and CDR2: SGHDT and YYEEEE. V was shortened by 0 bases and J by 5 bases, with 11 bases between the two germline ends. The CDR3 is CASSLEGSQNEKLFF. As DNA, the CDR3 is TGTGCCAGCAGCTTGGAAGGCAGCCAGAATGAAAAACTGTTTTTT.

The V call is TRBV19, the J call TRBJ1-6, with unresolved D. With 3 bases removed from V and 7 bases from J, the gap between germline ends came to 16 bases. Germline V CDR1 and CDR2: LNHDA, SQIVND (reference sequence). The length of the CDR3 is 16 residues. The chain's CDR3 is CASSMVIQARNSPLHF. For the CDR3, the DNA is TGTGCCAGTAGTATGGTTATCCAGGCGCGAAATTCACCCCTCCACTTT.

The count of this clone is one. Here the CDR3 reads CASSLYGSLYEQYF. The DNA for the CDR3 is TGTGCCAGCAGCTTATACGGGTCACTCTACGAGCAGTACTTC. V and J are TRBV7-2 and TRBJ2-7; D is uncertain. The length of the CDR3 is 14 residues. From germline, CDR1 is SGHTA and CDR2 FQGNSA. V was pared by 2 bases and J by 3 bases, with 11 bases between.

The chain couples TRBV6-5 to TRBJ1-1; a weak D match, TRBD1 (5 bases). Germline loops: CDR1 MNHEY, CDR2 SVGAGI. Trimming took 7 bases from V and 7 from J, leaving 10 bases between them. The CDR3 runs to 11 residues. The DNA of the CDR3 is TGTGCCAGCACCCTAGGGGTTGAAGCTTTCTTT. This codes for CASTLGVEAFF.

The chain joins TRBV6-2 or TRBV6-3 to TRBJ1-5; the D is unclear. Trimming shortened V by 0 bases and J by 6 bases, and 6 bases separated the two germline ends. The length of the CDR3 is 13 residues. Germline assignment: CDR1 MNHEY and CDR2 SVGEGT. The CDR3 region has the DNA TGTGCCAGCAGTTACTCGTCGGTTCAGCCCCAGCATTTT. This encodes CASSYSSVQPQHF.

This rearrangement joins TRBV18 to TRBJ2-3; weak D call: TRBD1 (6 bases). This CDR3 has 14 amino acids. In germline, CDR1 is KGHSH, CDR2 LQKENI. The V gene lost 2 bases and the J gene lost 4 bases, with 10 bases spanning the gap. The CDR3 spells CASSPGGWADTQYF. DNA of the CDR3: TGTGCCAGCTCACCAGGGGGCTGGGCAGATACGCAGTATTTT.

As for this clone: The junction shows a germline mismatch at one end, possibly a read error. V and J are TRBV5-5 and TRBJ2-5, with TRBD2 identical over 7 bases. Germline V gene sequence: CDR1 SGHKS, CDR2 YYEKEE (reference sequence). The CDR3 runs to 14 residues. CDR3 coding DNA: TGTGCCAGCAGGTTGGGGGGGAATCAAGAGACCCAGTACTTC. Translation gives CASRLGGNQETQYF.

The rearrangement links TRBV12-5 to TRBJ1-4, with TRBD1 matching over 10 bases. Germline V gives CDR1 LGHNT, CDR2 FRNRAP. Trimming cost V 5 bases and J 6 bases; bases outside gene matches: 6. The CDR3 covers 15 residues. The CDR3 spells CASGLWTGGDEKLFF. The CDR3 nucleotides are TGTGCTAGTGGTCTCTGGACAGGGGGAGATGAAAAACTGTTTTTT.

There are a few counts of this clone. The gene calls are TRBV3-1 (or the pseudogene TRBV3-2) and TRBJ2-7; D perhaps matches TRBD1 (7 bases). Germline V gene lookup returns CDR1 LGHDT and CDR2 YNNKEL (reference sequence). There are 15 residues in the CDR3. V was pared by 1 base and J by 5 bases, with 15 bases between. The CDR3: CASSQVPQGRNEQYF. CDR3 in DNA: TGTGCCAGCAGCCAAGTTCCACAGGGGAGGAACGAGCAGTACTTC.

This chain uses TRBV7-3 with TRBJ1-1, with D possibly TRBD1 on 6 matching bases. The V end lost 0 bases, the J end lost 2 bases, and 7 bases lay between the germline ends. The CDR3 runs to 14 residues. In germline, CDR1 is SGHTA, CDR2 FQGTGA. The CDR3 protein is CASSLTGGNTEAFF. The CDR3 DNA sequence: TGTGCCAGCAGCTTAACAGGGGGTAACACTGAAGCTTTCTTT. Full variable domain (outside the CDR3, taken from reference TRBV7-3 and TRBJ1-1): GAGVSQTPSNKVTEKGKYVELRCDPISGHTALYWYRQSLGQGPEFLIYFQGTGAADDSGLPNDRFFAVRPEGSVSTLKIQRTERGDSAVYLCASSLTGGNTEAFFGQGTRLTVV.

The chain recombines TRBV28 with TRBJ2-5; TRBD1 matches at 8 bases. Germline V gene sequence: CDR1 MDHEN, CDR2 SYDVKM. The CDR3 length is 16 residues. Trimming removed 5 bases from V and 1 base from J; junction bases left unmatched: 9. CDR3 loop: CASSIRAGGVQETQYF. The CDR3 nucleotides are TGTGCCAGCAGTATAAGGGCAGGGGGCGTCCAAGAGACCCAGTACTTC.

The V gene is TRBV20-1, the J gene TRBJ1-5; TRBD1 might be the D (6 bases). Germline V gene sequence: CDR1 DFQATT, CDR2 SNEGSKA (reference sequence). Trimming took 6 bases from V and 7 from J, leaving 7 bases between them. The CDR3 length is 10 residues. CDR3 coding DNA: TGCAGTGCCGGGGGCCAGCCCCAGCATTTT. This encodes CSAGGQPQHF.

The V call is TRBV7-9, the J call TRBJ2-1; D might be TRBD1 or TRBD2, each matching 6 bases. The length of the CDR3 is 15 residues. V was shortened by 5 bases and J by 4 bases, with 15 bases between the two germline ends. Germline V gives CDR1 SEHNR, CDR2 FQNEAQ (reference sequence). CDR3 coding DNA: TGTGCCAGCAGCGCTGCAAGGGGGGCATACAATGAGCAGTTCTTC. It specifies CASSAARGAYNEQFF.